What follows are 3 T cell receptor beta chains derived from one specimen sequenced in a study of T cell clusters in autoimmune cytopenias. Each sample's input was roughly 230 ng genomic DNA, some 40,000 genome equivalents. TRB rearrangements were amplified by touch-down multiplex PCR with mixed TRB-A/B primers. No DNA is given; TCRdb re-called the multiplex PCR reads and lists each CDR3 protein once. This table lists around 8,000 distinct CDR3 sequences. Source material: peripheral blood. The origin of the receptors is a human donor with an autoimmune cytopenia or autoimmune hepatitis (not recorded which).

The genes are TRBV6-5 and TRBJ2-3; TCRdb names TRBD2, which stays unverified in the absence of DNA. From germline, CDR1 is MNHEY and CDR2 SVGAGI. This CDR3 comprises 17 residues. CDR3 region: CASSLSRTSGGADTQYF.

Considering frequency, this clonotype is medium-sized. The rearrangement joins TRBV12-3 or TRBV12-4 to TRBJ2-5; the TCRdb D gene call, TRBD1, has no DNA to confirm it. The CDR3 runs to 14 residues. CDR3 region: CASSFRQGQETQYF.

J is TRBJ1-2 and V is TRBV5-6. CDR1 SGHDT and CDR2 YYEEEE come from the germline V gene. The CDR3 is made up of 14 amino acids. The CDR3 protein is CASSLASRLYGYTF.